This record concerns one T cell receptor (beta chain) sequence. This sample stems from a study of T cell changes during pregnancy in multiple sclerosis. Germline CDR1 and CDR2: SGHDN and FVKESK. Trimming took 2 bases from V and 0 from J, leaving 4 bases between them. This CDR3 is 13 amino acids long. The data were produced by immunoSEQ multiplex PCR, yet TCRdb's version contains in-frame clones alone and is incomplete. The table lists 50,000 to 65,000 clones, over 85% of them singletons. The chain has TRBV14 and TRBJ2-5; D is uncertain. This specimen was CD8+ T cells from peripheral blood mononuclear cells, taken before pregnancy. The TCR comes from a female donor with multiple sclerosis, enrolled in a pregnancy study. The CDR3 reads CASSQQYQETQYF. The CDR3, as DNA: TGTGCCAGCAGCCAACAGTACCAAGAGACCCAGTACTTC.